Below, one T cell receptor beta chain is given with its context. Trimming cost V 3 bases and J 2 bases, with 14 bases left between them. This CDR3 spans 15 amino acids. Germline V gene lookup returns CDR1 SGHVS and CDR2 FQNEAQ. Assay used: immunoSEQ multiplex PCR; TCRdb lists only in-frame clones, some missing. In the table there are fewer than 40,000 clones, around four fifths of which are singletons. The entry originates in a study of blood T cell repertoires in COVID-19. Across the whole study: Some COVID-19 samples were acute and others convalescent; all came from the United States, Italy and Spain. PBMCs, B-cell-depleted T cells, or T cells were the source of the cDNA or gDNA that made up the material.

The chain couples TRBV7-8 to TRBJ2-7; D might be TRBD2 (6 bases). This TCR was recovered from a human donor in a cohort sampled during active COVID-19. What was sequenced was peripheral blood. The chain's CDR3 is CASSFPRDRPYEQYF. Written as DNA, the CDR3 is TGTGCCAGCAGCTTTCCGCGGGACCGACCCTACGAGCAGTACTTC.